These T cell receptor beta chains were read from a single sample in a study of cytomegalovirus exposure and HLA in healthy donors. Sequenced by immunoSEQ multiplex PCR; TCRdb stores in-frame clones only, minus some. This sample carries some 62,000 clones, around 87% of them seen once, and the ten largest clones take 1.4%. Input material: PBMCs. Receptor source: a man between 18 and 35 years old in good health and CMV-seronegative. Each CDR3 is given with its conserved first and last residue. Fields, in order: V gene, D gene, clone size, J gene, CDR3 protein, CDR3 DNA. D genes are given only for firm matches. The listing skips clone size in some rows; elsewhere it reads once, few, many or a size class.

V gene: TRBV11-3
D gene: TRBD1
clone size: .
J gene: TRBJ1-4
CDR3 protein: CASSLQGQPNEKLFF
CDR3 DNA: TGTGCCAGCAGCTTACAGGGACAGCCTAATGAAAAACTGTTTTTT

V gene: TRBV19
D gene: .
clone size: .
J gene: TRBJ1-6
CDR3 protein: CASSEPSGAYNSPLHF
CDR3 DNA: TGTGCCAGTAGTGAGCCCTCAGGGGCCTATAATTCACCCCTCCACTTT

V gene: TRBV28
D gene: .
clone size: .
J gene: TRBJ1-2
CDR3 protein: CASTLGGWGYTF
CDR3 DNA: TGTGCCAGCACTCTCGGGGGGTGGGGCTACACCTTC

V gene: TRBV6-1
D gene: .
clone size: .
J gene: TRBJ2-7
CDR3 protein: CASSAGQTYEQYF
CDR3 DNA: TGTGCCAGCAGTGCAGGACAGACCTACGAGCAGTACTTC

V gene: TRBV7-8
D gene: .
clone size: once
J gene: TRBJ1-1
CDR3 protein: CASSLGAGGVNTEAFF
CDR3 DNA: TGTGCCAGCAGCTTAGGGGCGGGGGGGGTGAACACTGAAGCTTTCTTT

V gene: TRBV25-1
D gene: TRBD2
clone size: once
J gene: TRBJ2-1
CDR3 protein: CASVPSGGTDEQFF
CDR3 DNA: TGTGCCAGCGTCCCTAGCGGGGGGACCGATGAGCAGTTCTTC

V gene: TRBV10-3
D gene: .
clone size: .
J gene: TRBJ1-2
CDR3 protein: CAIGDINYGYTF
CDR3 DNA: TGTGCCATCGGGGACATTAACTATGGCTACACCTTC

V gene: TRBV7-3
D gene: .
clone size: .
J gene: TRBJ2-7
CDR3 protein: CASSSDSSGEQYF
CDR3 DNA: TGTGCCAGCAGCTCAGACAGTTCGGGTGAGCAGTACTTC

V gene: TRBV6-5
D gene: .
clone size: .
J gene: TRBJ2-7
CDR3 protein: CASREYRATHYEQYF
CDR3 DNA: TGTGCCAGCAGGGAATACAGGGCTACCCACTACGAGCAGTACTTC

V gene: TRBV4-1
D gene: .
clone size: .
J gene: TRBJ1-1
CDR3 protein: CASSQASSVNTEAFF
CDR3 DNA: TGCGCCAGCAGCCAAGCTTCGTCCGTAAACACTGAAGCTTTCTTT

V gene: TRBV7-3
D gene: .
clone size: .
J gene: TRBJ1-5
CDR3 protein: CASSSDQGPQHF
CDR3 DNA: TGTGCCAGCAGCTCCGACCAGGGGCCCCAGCATTTT

V gene: TRBV5-1
D gene: TRBD1
clone size: .
J gene: TRBJ1-1
CDR3 protein: CASSGGQANTEAFF
CDR3 DNA: TGCGCCAGCAGCGGAGGACAGGCGAACACTGAAGCTTTCTTT

V gene: TRBV27
D gene: .
clone size: .
J gene: TRBJ1-2
CDR3 protein: CASGQDYGYTF
CDR3 DNA: TGTGCCAGCGGCCAGGACTATGGCTACACCTTC

V gene: TRBV6-1
D gene: .
clone size: once
J gene: TRBJ2-1
CDR3 protein: CASIPGEIVWFF
CDR3 DNA: TGTGCCAGCATCCCGGGGGAGATTGTCTGGTTCTTC

V gene: TRBV11-2
D gene: .
clone size: .
J gene: TRBJ1-2
CDR3 protein: CASSDFGADGYTF
CDR3 DNA: TGTGCCAGCAGCGACTTCGGAGCGGATGGCTACACCTTC

V gene: TRBV9
D gene: .
clone size: .
J gene: TRBJ2-5
CDR3 protein: CASSVGASQETQYF
CDR3 DNA: TGTGCCAGCAGCGTAGGAGCCTCCCAAGAGACCCAGTACTTC

V gene: TRBV29-1
D gene: TRBD1
clone size: once
J gene: TRBJ2-1
CDR3 protein: CSVPPPDRDNEQFF
CDR3 DNA: TGCAGCGTTCCCCCTCCGGACAGGGACAATGAGCAGTTCTTC

V gene: TRBV19
D gene: .
clone size: .
J gene: TRBJ1-1
CDR3 protein: CASTIQGNTEAFF
CDR3 DNA: TGTGCCAGCACCATACAGGGAAACACTGAAGCTTTCTTT

V gene: TRBV29-1
D gene: .
clone size: .
J gene: TRBJ1-6
CDR3 protein: CSVVLWGDSYNSPLHF
CDR3 DNA: TGCAGCGTTGTGTTATGGGGAGACTCCTATAATTCACCCCTCCACTTT

V gene: TRBV30
D gene: .
clone size: .
J gene: TRBJ2-7
CDR3 protein: CAWSFGTHYEQYF
CDR3 DNA: TGTGCCTGGAGTTTCGGGACACACTACGAGCAGTACTTC

V gene: TRBV19
D gene: .
clone size: once
J gene: TRBJ1-5
CDR3 protein: CATKTLGTGHQPQHF
CDR3 DNA: TGTGCCACCAAAACCCTCGGAACAGGGCATCAGCCCCAGCATTTT

V gene: TRBV11-3
D gene: TRBD2
clone size: .
J gene: TRBJ2-5
CDR3 protein: CASSRRLAGGQETQYF
CDR3 DNA: TGTGCCAGCAGCCGTAGACTAGCGGGGGGTCAAGAGACCCAGTACTTC

V gene: TRBV6-4
D gene: TRBD1
clone size: .
J gene: TRBJ1-5
CDR3 protein: CASTGPGQDQPQHF
CDR3 DNA: TGTGCCAGCACCGGGCCGGGACAGGATCAGCCCCAGCATTTT

V gene: TRBV30
D gene: .
clone size: .
J gene: TRBJ1-2
CDR3 protein: CAWRTAGVNGYTF
CDR3 DNA: TGTGCCTGGAGGACCGCGGGGGTAAATGGCTACACCTTC

V gene: TRBV28
D gene: .
clone size: .
J gene: TRBJ1-1
CDR3 protein: CASNSQEGVGNTEAFF
CDR3 DNA: TGTGCCAGCAACAGCCAGGAGGGCGTAGGGAACACTGAAGCTTTCTTT

V gene: TRBV6-1
D gene: .
clone size: .
J gene: TRBJ2-7
CDR3 protein: CASSEASFGQYYEQYF
CDR3 DNA: TGTGCCAGCAGTGAAGCCTCTTTCGGACAGTACTACGAGCAGTACTTC

V gene: TRBV4-1
D gene: .
clone size: .
J gene: TRBJ2-1
CDR3 protein: CASSRTTGQNIYNEQFF
CDR3 DNA: TGCGCCAGCAGCCGGACAACAGGACAGAATATCTACAATGAGCAGTTCTTC

V gene: TRBV7-7
D gene: TRBD1
clone size: .
J gene: TRBJ2-3
CDR3 protein: CASSRDRGGTDTQYF
CDR3 DNA: TGTGCTAGCAGCCGGGACAGGGGGGGCACAGATACGCAGTATTTT

V gene: TRBV7-3
D gene: TRBD1
clone size: .
J gene: TRBJ2-7
CDR3 protein: CASSPGGLYEQYF
CDR3 DNA: TGTGCCAGCAGCCCAGGGGGCCTCTACGAGCAGTACTTC

V gene: TRBV11-3
D gene: .
clone size: .
J gene: TRBJ1-5
CDR3 protein: CASSSFSNQPQHF
CDR3 DNA: TGTGCCAGCAGCTCCTTTAGCAATCAGCCCCAGCATTTT

V gene: TRBV6-5
D gene: .
clone size: .
J gene: TRBJ2-1
CDR3 protein: CASSFSPPGYNEQFF
CDR3 DNA: TGTGCCAGCAGTTTCTCCCCCCCCGGGTACAATGAGCAGTTCTTC

V gene: TRBV6-5
D gene: .
clone size: .
J gene: TRBJ2-7
CDR3 protein: CASGSYEQYF
CDR3 DNA: TGTGCCAGCGGCTCTTACGAGCAGTACTTC

V gene: TRBV5-1
D gene: .
clone size: .
J gene: TRBJ1-2
CDR3 protein: CASTTGSNGYTF
CDR3 DNA: TGCGCCAGCACTACAGGGAGTAATGGCTACACCTTC

V gene: TRBV28
D gene: .
clone size: .
J gene: TRBJ1-2
CDR3 protein: CASYKRGYYGYTF
CDR3 DNA: TGTGCCAGCTATAAGCGGGGGTACTATGGCTACACCTTC

V gene: TRBV5-1
D gene: TRBD2
clone size: .
J gene: TRBJ2-1
CDR3 protein: CASSPGGAESYNEQFF
CDR3 DNA: TGCGCCAGCAGCCCCGGGGGGGCTGAATCCTACAATGAGCAGTTCTTC

V gene: TRBV15
D gene: .
clone size: .
J gene: TRBJ1-6
CDR3 protein: CATSRGANSPLHF
CDR3 DNA: TGTGCCACCAGCAGGGGAGCAAATTCACCCCTCCACTTT

V gene: TRBV4-1
D gene: .
clone size: .
J gene: TRBJ1-3
CDR3 protein: CASSQREGDGNTIYF
CDR3 DNA: TGCGCCAGCAGCCAACGGGAGGGGGACGGAAACACCATATATTTT

V gene: TRBV14
D gene: .
clone size: .
J gene: TRBJ1-1
CDR3 protein: CASSWSAGPEAFF
CDR3 DNA: TGTGCCAGCAGCTGGTCCGCGGGACCTGAAGCTTTCTTT

V gene: TRBV2
D gene: .
clone size: .
J gene: TRBJ1-1
CDR3 protein: CASSPTLGNTEAFF
CDR3 DNA: TGTGCCAGCAGCCCGACATTGGGGAACACTGAAGCTTTCTTT

V gene: TRBV7-2
D gene: .
clone size: .
J gene: TRBJ2-3
CDR3 protein: CASSLSSADSTDTQYF
CDR3 DNA: TGTGCCAGCAGCTTAAGTAGCGCAGATAGCACAGATACGCAGTATTTT

V gene: TRBV5-4
D gene: TRBD2
clone size: .
J gene: TRBJ2-7
CDR3 protein: CASSFSTGGRYEQYF
CDR3 DNA: TGTGCCAGCAGCTTTTCAACCGGGGGGAGGTACGAGCAGTACTTC

V gene: TRBV19
D gene: .
clone size: .
J gene: TRBJ2-3
CDR3 protein: CASSMTGLETDTQYF
CDR3 DNA: TGTGCCAGTAGTATGACAGGACTAGAGACAGATACGCAGTATTTT

V gene: TRBV6-1
D gene: TRBD1
clone size: few
J gene: TRBJ1-4
CDR3 protein: CASSPQGAVEKLFF
CDR3 DNA: TGTGCCAGCAGTCCACAGGGGGCCGTTGAAAAACTGTTTTTT

V gene: TRBV6-6
D gene: .
clone size: .
J gene: TRBJ2-3
CDR3 protein: CASSSLDSRAGDTQYF
CDR3 DNA: TGTGCCAGCAGTTCCCTCGACAGTCGGGCGGGGGATACGCAGTATTTT

V gene: TRBV6-1
D gene: .
clone size: once
J gene: TRBJ2-1
CDR3 protein: CASSEALPSGNEQFF
CDR3 DNA: TGTGCCAGCAGTGAAGCGCTTCCCAGCGGTAATGAGCAGTTCTTC

V gene: TRBV7-9
D gene: .
clone size: .
J gene: TRBJ2-7
CDR3 protein: CASSLGLSYEQYF
CDR3 DNA: TGTGCCAGCAGCTTAGGACTGTCCTACGAGCAGTACTTC

V gene: TRBV6-4
D gene: .
clone size: few
J gene: TRBJ2-2
CDR3 protein: CASSDSPRDTGELFF
CDR3 DNA: TGTGCCAGCAGTGACTCCCCCAGGGACACCGGGGAGCTGTTTTTT

V gene: TRBV5-8
D gene: .
clone size: once
J gene: TRBJ1-1
CDR3 protein: CASSFPQNTEAFF
CDR3 DNA: TGTGCCAGCAGCTTTCCCCAGAACACTGAAGCTTTCTTT

V gene: TRBV10-1
D gene: .
clone size: .
J gene: TRBJ2-1
CDR3 protein: CASSETLSSYNEQFF
CDR3 DNA: TGCGCCAGCAGTGAGACTCTAAGCTCCTACAATGAGCAGTTCTTC

V gene: TRBV4-1
D gene: TRBD2
clone size: few
J gene: TRBJ2-1
CDR3 protein: CASSQDRGGYNEQFF
CDR3 DNA: TGCGCCAGCAGCCAAGATCGGGGGGGATACAATGAGCAGTTCTTC

V gene: TRBV5-8
D gene: TRBD1
clone size: once
J gene: TRBJ1-6
CDR3 protein: CASSADRGRSPLHF
CDR3 DNA: TGTGCCAGCAGCGCGGACAGGGGAAGATCACCCCTCCACTTT

V gene: TRBV7-6
D gene: TRBD2
clone size: .
J gene: TRBJ2-1
CDR3 protein: CASSSVGSSGGYNEQFF
CDR3 DNA: TGTGCCAGCAGCTCCGTGGGTAGTAGCGGGGGATACAATGAGCAGTTCTTC

V gene: TRBV4-1
D gene: TRBD1
clone size: .
J gene: TRBJ2-7
CDR3 protein: CASSQPGQSSYEQYF
CDR3 DNA: TGCGCCAGCAGCCAGCCGGGACAGAGCTCCTACGAGCAGTACTTC

V gene: TRBV6-1
D gene: TRBD2
clone size: .
J gene: TRBJ2-3
CDR3 protein: CASSEEAGGPDTQYF
CDR3 DNA: TGTGCCAGCAGTGAAGAAGCGGGGGGGCCAGATACGCAGTATTTT

V gene: TRBV4-1
D gene: .
clone size: once
J gene: TRBJ2-7
CDR3 protein: CASSQEAGTFYEQYF
CDR3 DNA: TGCGCCAGCAGCCAAGAGGCCGGGACATTCTACGAGCAGTACTTC